This T cell receptor (beta chain) was identified during a study of blood T cells in healthy people across ages. In regard to this clonotype: Its specificity is not known.

The second PCR ran about 7 to 12 cycles with a sample-barcoded 5' primer and J-beta primers. The authors tagged each cDNA molecule using a template-switch adaptor with 12 random nucleotides. MiXCR, applied by TCRdb to the 5' RACE reads, yields one record per CDR3 protein. The sample carries about 1,400,000 distinct CDR3 sequences, roughly 60% recorded once. The CDR3 covers 13 residues. Germline loops: CDR1 SSHAT, CDR2 FNYEAQ (reference sequence). V lost 4 bases and J 4 bases, leaving 10 bases between the germline ends. Points from the study as a whole: Expanded clonotype shifts may have been confounded, as the donors had an unknown CMV status. Conclusively comparing naive with antigen-experienced cells was impossible with unsorted PBMCs.

The TCR originated in a man aged 18 to 29 in good health. The material sequenced was blood. The chain carries TRBV7-7 and TRBJ2-5; D possibly uses TRBD1 or TRBD2 (5 bases each). The CDR3 sequence: CASSWDQGETQYF. CDR3 DNA sequence: TGTGCCAGCAGCTGGGACCAGGGAGAGACCCAGTACTTC.